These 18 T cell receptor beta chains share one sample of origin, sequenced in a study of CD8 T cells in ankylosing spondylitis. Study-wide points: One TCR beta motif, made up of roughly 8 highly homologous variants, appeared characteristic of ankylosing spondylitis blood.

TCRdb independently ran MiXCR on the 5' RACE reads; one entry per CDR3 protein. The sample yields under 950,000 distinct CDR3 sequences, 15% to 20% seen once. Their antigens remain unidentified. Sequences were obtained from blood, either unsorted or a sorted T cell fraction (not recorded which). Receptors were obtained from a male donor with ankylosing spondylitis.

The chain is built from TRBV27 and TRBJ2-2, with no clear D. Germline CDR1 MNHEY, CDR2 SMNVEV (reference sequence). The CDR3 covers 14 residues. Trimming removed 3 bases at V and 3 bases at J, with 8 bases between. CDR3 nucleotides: TGTGCCAGCAGTTTGGGCCCATACACCGGGGAGCTGTTTTTT. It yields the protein CASSLGPYTGELFF.

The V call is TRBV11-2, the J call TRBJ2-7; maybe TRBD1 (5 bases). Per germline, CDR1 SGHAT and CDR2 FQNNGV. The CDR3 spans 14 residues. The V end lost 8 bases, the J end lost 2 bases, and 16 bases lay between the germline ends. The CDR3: CASCLDQGTYEQYF. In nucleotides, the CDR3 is TGTGCCAGCTGCCTCGACCAGGGAACCTACGAGCAGTACTTC.

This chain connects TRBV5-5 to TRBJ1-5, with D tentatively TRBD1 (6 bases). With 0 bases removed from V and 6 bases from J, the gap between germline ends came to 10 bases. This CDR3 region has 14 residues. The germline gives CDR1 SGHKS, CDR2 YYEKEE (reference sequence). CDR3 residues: CASSLGGASQPQHF. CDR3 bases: TGTGCCAGCAGCTTGGGGGGGGCGAGTCAGCCCCAGCATTTT.

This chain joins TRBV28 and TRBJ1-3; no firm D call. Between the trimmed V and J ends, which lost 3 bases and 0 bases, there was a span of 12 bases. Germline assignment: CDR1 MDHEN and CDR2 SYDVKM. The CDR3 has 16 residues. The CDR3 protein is CASSFQRAASGNTIYF. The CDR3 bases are TGTGCCAGCAGTTTTCAAAGGGCAGCCTCTGGAAACACCATATATTTT.

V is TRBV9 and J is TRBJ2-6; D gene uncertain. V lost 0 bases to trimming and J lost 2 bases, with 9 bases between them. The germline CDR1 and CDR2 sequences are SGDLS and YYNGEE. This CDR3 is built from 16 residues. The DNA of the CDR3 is TGTGCCAGCAGCGTAGGGTGGCAGGCTGGGGCCAACGTCCTGACTTTC. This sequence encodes CASSVGWQAGANVLTF.

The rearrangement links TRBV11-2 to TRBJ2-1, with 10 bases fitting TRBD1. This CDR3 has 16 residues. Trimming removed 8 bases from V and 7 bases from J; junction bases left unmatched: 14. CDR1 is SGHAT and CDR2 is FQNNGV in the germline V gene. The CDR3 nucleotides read TGTGCCAGCGGAACATCGCGGGACAGGGGAGAGAATGAGCAGTTCTTC. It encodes CASGTSRDRGENEQFF.

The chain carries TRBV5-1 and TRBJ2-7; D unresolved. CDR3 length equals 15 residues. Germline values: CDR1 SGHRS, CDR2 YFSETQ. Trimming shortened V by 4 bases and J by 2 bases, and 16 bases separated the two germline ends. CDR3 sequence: CASSDPVESPYEQYF. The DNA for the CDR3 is TGCGCCAGCAGCGATCCTGTGGAATCCCCCTACGAGCAGTACTTC.

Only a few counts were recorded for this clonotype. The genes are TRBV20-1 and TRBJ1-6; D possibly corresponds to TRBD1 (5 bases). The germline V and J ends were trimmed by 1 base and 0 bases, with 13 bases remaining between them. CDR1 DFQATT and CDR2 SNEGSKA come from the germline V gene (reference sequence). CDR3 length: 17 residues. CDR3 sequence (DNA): TGCAGTGCTAGAGTGTTCGGGCAGGGCTCCTATAATTCACCCCTCCACTTT. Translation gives CSARVFGQGSYNSPLHF.

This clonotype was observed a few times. The CDR3 sequence is CAWSTGENSPLHF. For the CDR3, the DNA is TGTGCCTGGAGTACCGGGGAAAACTCACCCCTCCACTTT. The chain carries TRBV30 and TRBJ1-6; unclear D gene. The CDR3 contains 13 residues. CDR1 and CDR2 from the germline V gene are GTSNPN and SVGIG (reference sequence). V lost 2 bases, J lost 10 bases, and 12 bases lay in between.

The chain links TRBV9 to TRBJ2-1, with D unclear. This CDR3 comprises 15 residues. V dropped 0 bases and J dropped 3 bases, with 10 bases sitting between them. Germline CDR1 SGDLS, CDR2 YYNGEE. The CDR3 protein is CASSVDFGGYNEQFF. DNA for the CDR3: TGTGCCAGCAGCGTAGATTTTGGTGGCTACAATGAGCAGTTCTTC.

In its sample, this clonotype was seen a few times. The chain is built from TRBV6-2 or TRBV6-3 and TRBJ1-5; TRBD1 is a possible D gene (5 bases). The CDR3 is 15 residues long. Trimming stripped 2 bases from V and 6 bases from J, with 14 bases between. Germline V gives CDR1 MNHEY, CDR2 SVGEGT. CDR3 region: CASSYGQGGGQPQHF. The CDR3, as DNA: TGTGCCAGCAGTTACGGGCAGGGAGGCGGTCAGCCCCAGCATTTT.

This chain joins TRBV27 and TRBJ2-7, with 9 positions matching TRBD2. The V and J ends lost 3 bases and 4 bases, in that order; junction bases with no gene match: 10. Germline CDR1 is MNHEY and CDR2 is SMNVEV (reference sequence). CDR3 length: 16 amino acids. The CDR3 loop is CASSFSKASGMYEQYF. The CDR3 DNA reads TGTGCCAGCAGTTTCTCCAAGGCTAGCGGGATGTACGAGCAGTACTTC.

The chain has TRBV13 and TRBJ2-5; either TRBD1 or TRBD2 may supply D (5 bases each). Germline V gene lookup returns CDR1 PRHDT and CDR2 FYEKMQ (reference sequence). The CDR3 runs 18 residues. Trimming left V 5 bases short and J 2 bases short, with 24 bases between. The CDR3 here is CASSIYPQGESDQETQYF. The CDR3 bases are TGTGCCAGCAGCATCTACCCACAAGGGGAGTCCGATCAAGAGACCCAGTACTTC.

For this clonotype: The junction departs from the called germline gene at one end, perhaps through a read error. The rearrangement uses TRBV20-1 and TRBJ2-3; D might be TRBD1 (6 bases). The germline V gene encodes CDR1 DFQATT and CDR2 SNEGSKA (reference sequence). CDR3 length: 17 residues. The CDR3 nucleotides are TGCTGTGCTCTACCTCTACTCTGGGCAGGGGGCACAGATACGCAGTATTTT. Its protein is CCALPLLWAGGTDTQYF.

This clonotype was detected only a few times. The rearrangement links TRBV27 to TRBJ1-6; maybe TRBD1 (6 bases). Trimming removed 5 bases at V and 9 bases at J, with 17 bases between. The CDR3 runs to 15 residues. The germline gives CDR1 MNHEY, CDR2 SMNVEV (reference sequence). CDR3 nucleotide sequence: TGTGCCAGCAGTCTGGGGGCACAGGGTACTTCACCCCTCCACTTT. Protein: CASSLGAQGTSPLHF.

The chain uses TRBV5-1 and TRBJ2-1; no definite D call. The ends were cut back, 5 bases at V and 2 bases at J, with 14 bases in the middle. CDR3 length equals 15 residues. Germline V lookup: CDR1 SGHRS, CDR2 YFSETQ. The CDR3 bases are TGCGCCAGCAGAATCAGCTCGGCAGCCTACAATGAGCAGTTCTTC. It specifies CASRISSAAYNEQFF. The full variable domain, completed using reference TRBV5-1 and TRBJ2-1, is KAGVTQTPRYLIKTRGQQVTLSCSPISGHRSVSWYQQTPGQGLQFLFEYFSETQRNKGNFPGRFSGRQFSNSRSEMNVSTLELGDSALYLCASRISSAAYNEQFFGPGTRLTVL.

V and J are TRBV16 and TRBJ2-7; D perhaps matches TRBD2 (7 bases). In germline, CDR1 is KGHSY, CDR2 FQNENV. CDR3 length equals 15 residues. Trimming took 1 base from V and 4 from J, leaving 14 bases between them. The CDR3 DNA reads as TGTGCCAGCAGCCAATTGGCGGCGGGGGCATACGAGCAGTACTTC. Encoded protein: CASSQLAAGAYEQYF.

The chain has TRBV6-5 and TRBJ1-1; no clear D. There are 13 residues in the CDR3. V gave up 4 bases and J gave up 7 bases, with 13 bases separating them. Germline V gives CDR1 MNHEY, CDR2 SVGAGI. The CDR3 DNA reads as TGTGCCAGCAGTTTTAGGGAAAAAGATGAAGCTTTCTTT. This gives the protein CASSFREKDEAFF.